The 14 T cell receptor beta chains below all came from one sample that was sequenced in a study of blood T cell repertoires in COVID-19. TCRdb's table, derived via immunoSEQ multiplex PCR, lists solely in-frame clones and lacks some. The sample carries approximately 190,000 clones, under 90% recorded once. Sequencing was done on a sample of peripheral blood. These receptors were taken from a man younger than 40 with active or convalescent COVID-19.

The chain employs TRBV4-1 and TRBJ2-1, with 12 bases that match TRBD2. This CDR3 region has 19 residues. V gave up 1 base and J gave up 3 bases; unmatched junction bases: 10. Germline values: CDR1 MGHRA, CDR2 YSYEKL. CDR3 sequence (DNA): TGCGCCAGCAGCCAAGGTCGGTACGGGACTAGCGGGCTCTACAATGAGCAGTTCTTC. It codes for CASSQGRYGTSGLYNEQFF.

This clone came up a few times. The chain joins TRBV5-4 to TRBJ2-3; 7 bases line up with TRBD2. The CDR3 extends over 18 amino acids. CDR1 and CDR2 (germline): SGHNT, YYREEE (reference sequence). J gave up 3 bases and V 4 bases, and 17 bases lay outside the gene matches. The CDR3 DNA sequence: TGTGCCAGCAGCGACTTCGGGGCTGGGCGGGAGAAAACAGATACGCAGTATTTT. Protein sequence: CASSDFGAGREKTDTQYF. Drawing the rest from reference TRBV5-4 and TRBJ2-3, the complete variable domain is ETGVTQSPTHLIKTRGQQVTLRCSSQSGHNTVSWYQQALGQGPQFIFQYYREEENGRGNFPPRFSGLQFPNYSSELNVNALELDDSALYLCASSDFGAGREKTDTQYFGPGTRLTVL.

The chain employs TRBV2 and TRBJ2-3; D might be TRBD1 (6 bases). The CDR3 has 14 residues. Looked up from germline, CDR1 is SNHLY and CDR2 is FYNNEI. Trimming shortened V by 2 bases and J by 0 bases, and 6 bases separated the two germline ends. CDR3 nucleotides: TGTGCCAGCAGTGAAAGGGGGAGCACAGATACGCAGTATTTT. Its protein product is CASSERGSTDTQYF. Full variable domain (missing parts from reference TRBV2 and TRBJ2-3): EPEVTQTPSHQVTQMGQEVILRCVPISNHLYFYWYRQILGQKVEFLVSFYNNEISEKSEIFDDQFSVERPDGSNFTLKIRSTKLEDSAMYFCASSERGSTDTQYFGPGTRLTVL.

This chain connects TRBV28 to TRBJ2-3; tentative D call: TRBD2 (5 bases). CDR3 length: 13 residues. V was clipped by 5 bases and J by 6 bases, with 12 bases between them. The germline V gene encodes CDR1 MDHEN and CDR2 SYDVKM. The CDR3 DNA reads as TGTGCCAGCAGTCCTAGCAGGCCCGATACGCAGTATTTT. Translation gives CASSPSRPDTQYF. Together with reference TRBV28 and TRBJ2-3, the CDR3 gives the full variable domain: DVKVTQSSRYLVKRTGEKVFLECVQDMDHENMFWYRQDPGLGLRLIYFSYDVKMKEKGDIPEGYSVSREKKERFSLILESASTNQTSMYLCASSPSRPDTQYFGPGTRLTVL.

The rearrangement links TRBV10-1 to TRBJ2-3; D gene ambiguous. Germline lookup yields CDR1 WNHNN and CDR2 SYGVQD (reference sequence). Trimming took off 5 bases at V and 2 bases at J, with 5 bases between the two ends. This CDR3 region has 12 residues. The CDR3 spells CASSSDTDTQYF. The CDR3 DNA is TGCGCCAGCAGTAGCGACACAGATACGCAGTATTTT.

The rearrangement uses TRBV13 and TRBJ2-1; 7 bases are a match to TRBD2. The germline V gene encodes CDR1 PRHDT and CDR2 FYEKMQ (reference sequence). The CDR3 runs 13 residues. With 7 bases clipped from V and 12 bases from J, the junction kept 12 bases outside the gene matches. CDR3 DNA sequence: TGTGCCAGCACCGGACTAGGAGGCGTAGGGCAGTTCTTC. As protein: CASTGLGGVGQFF.

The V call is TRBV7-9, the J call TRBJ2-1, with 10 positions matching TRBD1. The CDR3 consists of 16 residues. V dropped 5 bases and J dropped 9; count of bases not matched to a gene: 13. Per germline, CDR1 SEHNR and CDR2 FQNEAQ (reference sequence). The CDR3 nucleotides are TGTGCCAGCAGCCGCGACTCGGGACAGGGGCGGATTGAGCAGTTCTTC. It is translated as CASSRDSGQGRIEQFF.

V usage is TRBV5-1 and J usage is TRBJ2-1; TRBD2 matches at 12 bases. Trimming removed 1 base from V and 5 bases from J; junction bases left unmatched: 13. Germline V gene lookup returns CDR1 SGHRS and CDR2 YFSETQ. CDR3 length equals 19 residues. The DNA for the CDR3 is TGCGCCAGCAGCTTGCGTGCACTAGCGGGGGGCCGAATCAACAATGAGCAGTTCTTC. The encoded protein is CASSLRALAGGRINNEQFF.

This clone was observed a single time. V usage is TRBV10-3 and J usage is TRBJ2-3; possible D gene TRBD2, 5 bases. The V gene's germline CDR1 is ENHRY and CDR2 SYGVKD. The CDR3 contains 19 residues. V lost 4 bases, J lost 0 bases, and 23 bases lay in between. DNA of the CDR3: TGTGCCATCAGTGCACTACTAGTCGTCCCCGGATCTAGCACAGATACGCAGTATTTT. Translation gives CAISALLVVPGSSTDTQYF.

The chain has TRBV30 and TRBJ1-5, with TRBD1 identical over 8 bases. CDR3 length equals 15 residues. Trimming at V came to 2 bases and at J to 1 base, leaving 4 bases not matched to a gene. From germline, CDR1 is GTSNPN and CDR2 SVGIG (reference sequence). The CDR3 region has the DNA TGTGCCTGGAGTTCCGGGACAGGCAGCAATCAGCCCCAGCATTTT. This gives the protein CAWSSGTGSNQPQHF. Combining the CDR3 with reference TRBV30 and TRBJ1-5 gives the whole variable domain SQTIHQWPATLVQPVGSPLSLECTVEGTSNPNLYWYRQAAGRGLQLLFYSVGIGQISSEVPQNLSASRPQDRQFILSSKKLLLSDSGFYLCAWSSGTGSNQPQHFGDGTRLSIL.

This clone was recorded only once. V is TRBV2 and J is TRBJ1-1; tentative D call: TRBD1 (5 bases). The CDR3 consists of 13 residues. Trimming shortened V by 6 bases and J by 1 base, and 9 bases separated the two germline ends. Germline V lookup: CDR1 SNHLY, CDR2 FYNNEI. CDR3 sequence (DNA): TGTGCCAGCAGCCTCAGGGAGAACACTGAAGCTTTCTTT. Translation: CASSLRENTEAFF.

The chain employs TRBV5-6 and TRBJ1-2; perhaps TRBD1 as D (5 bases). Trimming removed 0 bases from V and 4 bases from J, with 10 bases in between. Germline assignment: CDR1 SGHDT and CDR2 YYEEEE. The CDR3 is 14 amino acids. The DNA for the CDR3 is TGTGCCAGCAGCTTGGCAGGGCAGACCTATGGCTACACCTTC. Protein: CASSLAGQTYGYTF.

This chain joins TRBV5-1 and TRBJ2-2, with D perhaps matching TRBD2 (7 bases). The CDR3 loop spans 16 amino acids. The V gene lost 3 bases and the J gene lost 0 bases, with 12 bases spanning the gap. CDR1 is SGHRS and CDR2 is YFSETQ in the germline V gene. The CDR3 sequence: CASSSRGGANTGELFF. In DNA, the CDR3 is TGCGCCAGCAGCTCGAGGGGGGGCGCGAACACCGGGGAGCTGTTTTTT.

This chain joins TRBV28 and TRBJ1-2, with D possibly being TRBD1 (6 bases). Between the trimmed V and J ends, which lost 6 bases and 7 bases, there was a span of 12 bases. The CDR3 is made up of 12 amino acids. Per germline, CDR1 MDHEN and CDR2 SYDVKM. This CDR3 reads CASRQQGSGYTF. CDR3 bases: TGTGCCAGCAGGCAACAGGGTAGTGGCTACACCTTC.